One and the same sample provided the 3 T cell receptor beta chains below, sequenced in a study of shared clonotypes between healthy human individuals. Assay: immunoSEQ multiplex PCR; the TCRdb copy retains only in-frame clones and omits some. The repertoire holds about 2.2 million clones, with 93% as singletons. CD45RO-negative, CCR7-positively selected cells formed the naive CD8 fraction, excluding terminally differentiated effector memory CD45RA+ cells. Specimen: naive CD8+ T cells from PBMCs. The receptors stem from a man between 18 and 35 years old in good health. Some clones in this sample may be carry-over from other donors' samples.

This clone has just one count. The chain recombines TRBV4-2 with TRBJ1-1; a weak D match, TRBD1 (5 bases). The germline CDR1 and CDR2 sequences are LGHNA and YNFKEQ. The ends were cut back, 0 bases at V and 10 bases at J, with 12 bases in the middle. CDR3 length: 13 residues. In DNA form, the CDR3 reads TGTGCCAGCAGCCAAGAACGGGGGGGGATAGCTTTCTTT. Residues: CASSQERGGIAFF.

The CDR3 spells CASSLRALGELFF. The CDR3 DNA sequence: TGTGCCAGCAGTTTACGAGCGCTCGGGGAGCTGTTTTTT. This chain links TRBV27 with TRBJ2-2, with no clear D. The CDR3 runs 13 residues. V was cut by 2 bases and J by 7 bases, with 8 bases left in between. Germline V CDR1 and CDR2: MNHEY, SMNVEV (reference sequence).

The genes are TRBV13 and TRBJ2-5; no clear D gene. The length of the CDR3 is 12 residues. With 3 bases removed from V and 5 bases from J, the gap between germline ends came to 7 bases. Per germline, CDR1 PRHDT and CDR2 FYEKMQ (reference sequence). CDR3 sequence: CASSFLRETQYF. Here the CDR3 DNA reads TGTGCCAGCAGCTTCCTTAGGGAGACCCAGTACTTC. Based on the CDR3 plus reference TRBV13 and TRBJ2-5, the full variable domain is AAGVIQSPRHLIKEKRETATLKCYPIPRHDTVYWYQQGPGQDPQFLISFYEKMQSDKGSIPDRFSAQQFSDYHSELNMSSLELGDSALYFCASSFLRETQYFGPGTRLLVL.